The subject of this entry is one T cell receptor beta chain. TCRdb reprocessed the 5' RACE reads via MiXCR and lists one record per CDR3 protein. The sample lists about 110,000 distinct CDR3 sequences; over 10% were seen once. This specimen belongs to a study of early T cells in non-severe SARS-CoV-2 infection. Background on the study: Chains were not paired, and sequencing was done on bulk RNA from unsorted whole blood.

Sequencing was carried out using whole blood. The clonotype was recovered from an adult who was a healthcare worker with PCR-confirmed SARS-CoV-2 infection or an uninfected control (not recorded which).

CDR3 bases: TGTGCCAGCAGCCGAGGGGCAGGAGCGGGGGTGTTTTTT. It specifies CASSRGAGAGVFF. The chain joins TRBV14 to TRBJ1-4; D may be TRBD1 (5 bases). From germline, CDR1 is SGHDN and CDR2 FVKESK. This CDR3 region has 13 residues. V was trimmed by 4 bases and J by 15 bases, leaving 18 bases between them.